This T cell receptor beta chain came from a study of shared clonotypes between healthy human individuals. Study information: Two female and a few male donors aged 18 to 49 were enrolled.

Per the study methods: Filtering differed, since immunoSEQ gave only junction sequences and no quality scores. Assay: immunoSEQ multiplex PCR; the TCRdb copy retains only in-frame clones and omits some. V, J and clone size were drawn from that table, and D and trimming were deduced from the DNA. The data hold fewer than 500,000 clones, with around 79% observed a single time. The donors were adults (healthy and HIV-negative) with no recent acute infections or vaccinations. Tens of millions of PBMCs were counted before genomic DNA extraction. The material sequenced was PBMCs. This clonotype was obtained from a woman aged 40 to 50 in good health. Some clones in this sample may be carry-over from other donors' samples.

CDR3 DNA: TGTGCCAGCAGCGATGGAGGTTCCTGGTACACCGGGGAGCTGTTTTTT. Its translation: CASSDGGSWYTGELFF. V is TRBV11-2 and J is TRBJ2-2, with D possibly TRBD2 on 5 matching bases. This CDR3 is 16 amino acids long. Looked up from germline, CDR1 is SGHAT and CDR2 is FQNNGV. Trimming removed 5 bases at V and 3 bases at J, with 16 bases between.